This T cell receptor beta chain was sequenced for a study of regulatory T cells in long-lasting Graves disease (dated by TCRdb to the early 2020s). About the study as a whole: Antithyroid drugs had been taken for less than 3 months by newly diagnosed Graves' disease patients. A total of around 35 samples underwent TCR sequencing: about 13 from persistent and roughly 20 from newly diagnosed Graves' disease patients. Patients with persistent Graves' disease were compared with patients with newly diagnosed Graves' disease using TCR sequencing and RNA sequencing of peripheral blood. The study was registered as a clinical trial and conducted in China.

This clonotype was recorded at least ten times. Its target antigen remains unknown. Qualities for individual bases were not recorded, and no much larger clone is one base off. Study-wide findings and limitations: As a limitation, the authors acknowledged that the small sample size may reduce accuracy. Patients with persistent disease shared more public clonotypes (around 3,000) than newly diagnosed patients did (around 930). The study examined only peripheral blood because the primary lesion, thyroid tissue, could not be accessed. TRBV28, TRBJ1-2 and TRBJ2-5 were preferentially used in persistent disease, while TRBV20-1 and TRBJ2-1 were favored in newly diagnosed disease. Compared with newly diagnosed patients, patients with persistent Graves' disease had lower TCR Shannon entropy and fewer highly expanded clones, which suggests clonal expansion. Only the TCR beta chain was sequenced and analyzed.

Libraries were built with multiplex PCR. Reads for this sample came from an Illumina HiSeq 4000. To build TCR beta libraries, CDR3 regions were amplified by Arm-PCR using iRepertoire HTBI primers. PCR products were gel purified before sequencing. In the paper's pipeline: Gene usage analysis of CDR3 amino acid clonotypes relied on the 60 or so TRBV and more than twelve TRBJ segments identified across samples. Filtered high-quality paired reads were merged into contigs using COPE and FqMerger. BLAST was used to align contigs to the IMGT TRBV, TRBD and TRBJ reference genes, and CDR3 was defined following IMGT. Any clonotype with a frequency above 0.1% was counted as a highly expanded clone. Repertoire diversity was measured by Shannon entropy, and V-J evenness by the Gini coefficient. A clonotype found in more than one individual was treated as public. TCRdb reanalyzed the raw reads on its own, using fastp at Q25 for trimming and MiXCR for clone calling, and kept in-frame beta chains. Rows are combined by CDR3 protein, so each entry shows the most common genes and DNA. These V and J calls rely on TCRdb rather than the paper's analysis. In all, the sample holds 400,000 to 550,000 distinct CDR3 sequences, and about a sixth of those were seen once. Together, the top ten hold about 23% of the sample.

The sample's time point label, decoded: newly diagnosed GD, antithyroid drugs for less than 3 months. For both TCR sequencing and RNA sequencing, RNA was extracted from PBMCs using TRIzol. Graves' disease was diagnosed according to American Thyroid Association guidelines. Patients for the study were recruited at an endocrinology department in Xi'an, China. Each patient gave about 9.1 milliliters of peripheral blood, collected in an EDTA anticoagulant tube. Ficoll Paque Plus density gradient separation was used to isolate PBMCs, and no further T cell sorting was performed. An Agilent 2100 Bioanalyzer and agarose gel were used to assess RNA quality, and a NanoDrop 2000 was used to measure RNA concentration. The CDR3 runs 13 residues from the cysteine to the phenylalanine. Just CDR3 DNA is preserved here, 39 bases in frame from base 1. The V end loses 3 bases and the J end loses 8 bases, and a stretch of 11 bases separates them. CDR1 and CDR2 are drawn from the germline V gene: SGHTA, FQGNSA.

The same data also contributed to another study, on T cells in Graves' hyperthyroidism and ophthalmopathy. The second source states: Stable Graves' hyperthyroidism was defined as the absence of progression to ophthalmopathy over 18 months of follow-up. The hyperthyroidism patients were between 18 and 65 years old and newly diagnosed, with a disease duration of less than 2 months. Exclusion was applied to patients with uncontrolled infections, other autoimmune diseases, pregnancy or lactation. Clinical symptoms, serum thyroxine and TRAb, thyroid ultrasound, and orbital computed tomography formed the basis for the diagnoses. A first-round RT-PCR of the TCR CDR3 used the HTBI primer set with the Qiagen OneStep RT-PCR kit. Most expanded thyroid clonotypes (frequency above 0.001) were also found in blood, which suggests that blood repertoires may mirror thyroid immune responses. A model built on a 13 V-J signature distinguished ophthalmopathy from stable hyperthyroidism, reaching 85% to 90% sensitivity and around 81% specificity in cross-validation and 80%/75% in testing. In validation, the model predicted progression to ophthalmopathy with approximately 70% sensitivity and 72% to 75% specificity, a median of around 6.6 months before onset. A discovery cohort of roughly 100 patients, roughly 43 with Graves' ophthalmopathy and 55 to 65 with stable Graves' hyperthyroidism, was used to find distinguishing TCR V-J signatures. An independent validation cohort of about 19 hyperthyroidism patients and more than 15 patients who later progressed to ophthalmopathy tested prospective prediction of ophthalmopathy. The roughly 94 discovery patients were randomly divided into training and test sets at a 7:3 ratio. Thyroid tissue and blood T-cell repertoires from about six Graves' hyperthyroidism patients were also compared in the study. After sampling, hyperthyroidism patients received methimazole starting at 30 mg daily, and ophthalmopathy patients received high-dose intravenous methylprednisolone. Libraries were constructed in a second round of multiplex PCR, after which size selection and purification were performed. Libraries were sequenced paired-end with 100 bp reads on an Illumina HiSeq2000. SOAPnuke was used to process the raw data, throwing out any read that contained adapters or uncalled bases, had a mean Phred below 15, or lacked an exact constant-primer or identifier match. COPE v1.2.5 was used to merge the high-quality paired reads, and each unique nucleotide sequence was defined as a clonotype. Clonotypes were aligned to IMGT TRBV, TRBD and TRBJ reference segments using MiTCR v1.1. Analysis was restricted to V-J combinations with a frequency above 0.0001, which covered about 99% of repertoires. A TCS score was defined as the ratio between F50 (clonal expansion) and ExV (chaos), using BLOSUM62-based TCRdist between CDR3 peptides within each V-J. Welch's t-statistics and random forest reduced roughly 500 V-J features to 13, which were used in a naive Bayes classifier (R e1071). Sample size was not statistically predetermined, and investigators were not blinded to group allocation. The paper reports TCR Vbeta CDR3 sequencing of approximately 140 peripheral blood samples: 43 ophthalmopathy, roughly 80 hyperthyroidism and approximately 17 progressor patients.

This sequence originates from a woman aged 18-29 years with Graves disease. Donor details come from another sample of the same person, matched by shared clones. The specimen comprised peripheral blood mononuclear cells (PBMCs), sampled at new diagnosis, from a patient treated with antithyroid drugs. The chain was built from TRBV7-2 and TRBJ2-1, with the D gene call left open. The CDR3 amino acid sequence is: CASSLVAHYEQFF. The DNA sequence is TGTGCCAGCAGCTTGGTGGCCCACTATGAGCAGTTCTTC.